The entry that follows covers one TCR beta chain sequence. Its antigen is not known. These data are taken from a study of OX40 agonist ivuxolimab in advanced cancers. Study-wide context: A history of anti-PD-1, anti-PD-L1 or anti-CTLA-4 therapy was acceptable, and roughly 40% had some.

Enrollment shut out patients with autoimmune disease history or systemic immunosuppression. The timepoints at which blood was sampled were baseline, cycle 4 day 1, and cycle 7 day 1. Study conclusions and caveats: Patients with a partial response at 0.1-3.0 mg/kg had among the lowest clonal expansion.

Some clones are missing from TCRdb's copy, which holds only in-frame ones; the method was immunoSEQ multiplex PCR. The data show more than 12,000 clones, approximately 87% seen once. Germline-derived CDR1 and CDR2 are LNHDA and SQIVND (reference sequence). V gave up 10 bases and J gave up 6 bases; unmatched junction bases: 14. This CDR3 is 15 amino acids long. This receptor was obtained from an adult with an advanced solid tumor such as melanoma, head and neck, liver or kidney cancer. The sequencing here drew on CD4+ or CD8+ T cells sorted from blood, taken in a trial of the OX40 agonist ivuxolimab. The chain employs TRBV19 and TRBJ2-1; 8 nucleotides agree with TRBD1. In DNA, the CDR3 is TGTGCCACCAAAGAAGGACAGGGTCGGAGCAATGAGCAGTTCTTC. Protein sequence: CATKEGQGRSNEQFF.